The source of this TCR beta chain is a study of blood T cells in healthy people across ages. A note on this clonotype: What it binds is unknown.

The CDR3 extends over 14 amino acids. Germline trimming cut 3 bases from V and 5 bases from J; bases unmatched to any gene: 8. Looked up from germline, CDR1 is DFQATT and CDR2 is SNEGSKA (reference sequence). Findings of the study overall: As age increased, TCR beta diversity per million T cells fell in a roughly linear fashion. Those diversity estimates obtained from one million T cells were thought to be underestimates.

A second PCR, run for roughly 7 to 11 cycles, used a sample-barcoded 5' primer plus a J-beta primer mix. At least 2.5 million CDR3-containing paired-end reads were obtained per sample. TCRdb itself ran the 5' RACE reads through MiXCR, one entry per CDR3 protein. In the table there are roughly 800,000 distinct CDR3 sequences, around a quarter of which are singletons. The same sample was also studied in work on T cells of mothers and their children. From that study: Related mother-child pairs shared slightly more overlap than unrelated pairs, but the difference was non-significant.

The rearrangement uses TRBV20-1 and TRBJ2-5; 8 bases align to TRBD2. Sample: blood. The source of this sequence is a boy aged 10-17 years in good health. The CDR3 reads CSARHPGTRETQYF. The CDR3 DNA reads as TGCAGTGCTAGGCACCCCGGGACTAGGGAGACCCAGTACTTC.